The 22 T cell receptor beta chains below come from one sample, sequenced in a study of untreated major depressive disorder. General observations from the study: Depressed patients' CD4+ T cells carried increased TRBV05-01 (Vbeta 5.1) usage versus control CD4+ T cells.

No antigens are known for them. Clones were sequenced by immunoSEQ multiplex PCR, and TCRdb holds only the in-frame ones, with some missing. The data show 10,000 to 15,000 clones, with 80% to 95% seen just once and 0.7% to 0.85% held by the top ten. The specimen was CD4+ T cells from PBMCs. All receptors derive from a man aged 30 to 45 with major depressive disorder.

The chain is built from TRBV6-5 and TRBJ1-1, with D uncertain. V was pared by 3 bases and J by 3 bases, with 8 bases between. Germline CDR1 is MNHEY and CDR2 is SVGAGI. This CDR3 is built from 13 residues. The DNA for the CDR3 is TGTGCCAGCAGTTATGTGCGGCACACTGAAGCTTTCTTT. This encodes CASSYVRHTEAFF.

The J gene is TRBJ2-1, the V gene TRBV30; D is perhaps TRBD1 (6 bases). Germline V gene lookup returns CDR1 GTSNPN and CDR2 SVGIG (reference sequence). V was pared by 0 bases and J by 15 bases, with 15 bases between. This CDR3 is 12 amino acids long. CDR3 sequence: CAWSVRGGPPFF. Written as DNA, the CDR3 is TGTGCCTGGAGTGTACGAGGGGGACCACCGTTCTTC.

CDR3 region: CASSRFGTGELFF. The CDR3 DNA is TGTGCCAGCAGCCGTTTTGGCACCGGGGAGCTGTTTTTT. The V gene is TRBV7-2, the J gene TRBJ2-2; D unresolved. CDR1 is SGHTA, CDR2 FQGNSA, per germline. V lost 5 bases, J lost 4 bases, and 8 bases lay in between. The CDR3 is 13 amino acids.

The CDR3 coding sequence is TGCGCCAGCAGCTTGGCAACCTCAGGGGGGACAAGCTATGGCTACACCTTC. Its translation: CASSLATSGGTSYGYTF. The chain joins TRBV5-1 to TRBJ1-2; 7 bases are shared with TRBD1. CDR1 is SGHRS, CDR2 YFSETQ, per germline. There are 17 residues in the CDR3. J lost 4 bases, V lost 0 bases, and 12 bases had no gene match.

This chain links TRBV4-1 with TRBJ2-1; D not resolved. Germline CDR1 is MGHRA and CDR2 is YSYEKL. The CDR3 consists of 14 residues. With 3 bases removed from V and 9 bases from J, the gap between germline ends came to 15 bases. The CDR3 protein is CASSHGYRPGEQFF. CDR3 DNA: TGCGCCAGCAGCCATGGGTACAGACCCGGTGAGCAGTTCTTC.

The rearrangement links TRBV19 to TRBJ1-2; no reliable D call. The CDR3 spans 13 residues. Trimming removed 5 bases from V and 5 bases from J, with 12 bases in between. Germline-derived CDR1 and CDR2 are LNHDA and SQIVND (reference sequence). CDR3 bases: TGTGCCAGTAGTGGGCCCAGCTGGTATGGCTACACCTTC. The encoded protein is CASSGPSWYGYTF.

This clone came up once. CDR3 sequence: CASMPYRGYEQYF. The DNA for the CDR3 is TGTGCCAGCATGCCGTACAGAGGTTACGAGCAGTACTTC. The rearrangement uses TRBV2 and TRBJ2-7; no reliable D call. This CDR3 is built from 13 residues. The V gene lost 7 bases and the J gene lost 4 bases, with 14 bases spanning the gap. CDR1 SNHLY and CDR2 FYNNEI come from the germline V gene.

CDR3 sequence: CASSLGQGASQPQHF. The DNA for the CDR3 is TGTGCCAGCAGTCTCGGACAGGGAGCGAGTCAGCCCCAGCATTTT. The rearrangement links TRBV6-6 to TRBJ1-5; 8 positions agree with TRBD1. Germline loops: CDR1 MNHNY, CDR2 SVGAGI (reference sequence). The CDR3 totals 15 residues. With V trimmed by 5 bases and J by 6 bases, 9 bases remained unmatched.

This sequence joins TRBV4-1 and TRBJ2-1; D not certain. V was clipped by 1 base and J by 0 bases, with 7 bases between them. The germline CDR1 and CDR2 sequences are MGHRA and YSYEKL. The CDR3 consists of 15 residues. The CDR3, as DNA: TGCGCCAGCAGCCAAGGGCAGATCTCCTACAATGAGCAGTTCTTC. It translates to CASSQGQISYNEQFF.

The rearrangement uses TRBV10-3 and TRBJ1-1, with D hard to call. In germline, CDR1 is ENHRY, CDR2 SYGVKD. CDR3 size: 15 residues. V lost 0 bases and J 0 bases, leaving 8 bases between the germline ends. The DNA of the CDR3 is TGTGCCATCAGTGAGTCGGCGGAAATGAACACTGAAGCTTTCTTT. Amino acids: CAISESAEMNTEAFF.

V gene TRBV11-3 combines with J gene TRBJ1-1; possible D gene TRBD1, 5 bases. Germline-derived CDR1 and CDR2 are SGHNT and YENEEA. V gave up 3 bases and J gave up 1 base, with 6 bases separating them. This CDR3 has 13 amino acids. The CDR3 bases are TGTGCCAGCAGCTTGGGGCGGAACACTGAAGCTTTCTTT. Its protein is CASSLGRNTEAFF. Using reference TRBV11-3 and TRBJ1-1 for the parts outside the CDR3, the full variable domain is EAGVVQSPRYKIIEKKQPVAFWCNPISGHNTLYWYLQNLGQGPELLIRYENEEAVDDSQLPKDRFSAERLKGVDSTLKIQPAELGDSAVYLCASSLGRNTEAFFGQGTRLTVV.

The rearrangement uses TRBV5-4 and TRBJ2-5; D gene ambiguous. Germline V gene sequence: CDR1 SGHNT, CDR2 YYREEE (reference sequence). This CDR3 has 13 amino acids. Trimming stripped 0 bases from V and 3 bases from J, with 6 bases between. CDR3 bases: TGTGCCAGCAGCTTGGATTTGGAAGAGACCCAGTACTTC. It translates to CASSLDLEETQYF.

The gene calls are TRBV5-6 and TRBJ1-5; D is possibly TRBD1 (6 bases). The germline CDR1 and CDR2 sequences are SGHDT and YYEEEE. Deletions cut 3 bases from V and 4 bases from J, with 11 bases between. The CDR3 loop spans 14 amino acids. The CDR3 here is CASSSRQVNQPQHF. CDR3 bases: TGTGCCAGCAGCTCCCGACAGGTAAATCAGCCCCAGCATTTT.

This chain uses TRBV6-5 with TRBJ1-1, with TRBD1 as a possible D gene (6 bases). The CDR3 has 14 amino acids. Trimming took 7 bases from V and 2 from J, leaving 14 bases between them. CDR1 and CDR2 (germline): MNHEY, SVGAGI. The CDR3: CASKVQGSNTEAFF. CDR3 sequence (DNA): TGTGCCAGCAAAGTACAGGGCAGTAACACTGAAGCTTTCTTT.

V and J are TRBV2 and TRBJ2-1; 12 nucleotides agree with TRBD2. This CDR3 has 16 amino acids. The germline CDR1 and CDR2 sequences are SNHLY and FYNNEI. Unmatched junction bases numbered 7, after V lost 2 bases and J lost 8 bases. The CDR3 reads CASSESLAGGPHEQFF. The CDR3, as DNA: TGTGCCAGCAGTGAAAGCCTAGCGGGGGGGCCCCATGAGCAGTTCTTC.

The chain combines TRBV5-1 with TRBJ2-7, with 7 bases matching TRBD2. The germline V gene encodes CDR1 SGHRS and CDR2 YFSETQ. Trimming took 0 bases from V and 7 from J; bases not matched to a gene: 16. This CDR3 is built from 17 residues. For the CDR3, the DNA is TGCGCCAGCAGCTTGGCCGGGTCTAGCGGATCTGTCTTAGAGCAGTACTTC. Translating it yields CASSLAGSSGSVLEQYF. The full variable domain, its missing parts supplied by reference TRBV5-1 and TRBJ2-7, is KAGVTQTPRYLIKTRGQQVTLSCSPISGHRSVSWYQQTPGQGLQFLFEYFSETQRNKGNFPGRFSGRQFSNSRSEMNVSTLELGDSALYLCASSLAGSSGSVLEQYFGPGTRLTVT.

The CDR3 region has the DNA TGTGCCAGCAGCTCCTGGACAGGGGGTGAAAAACTGTTTTTT. Encoded protein: CASSSWTGGEKLFF. The chain combines TRBV7-9 with TRBJ1-4, with 10 bases lining up with TRBD1. Germline CDR1 reads SEHNR; CDR2 reads FQNEAQ (reference sequence). The CDR3 contains 14 residues. J gave up 7 bases and V 4 bases, and 3 bases lay outside the gene matches.

CDR3 sequence: CASSRQELSSYNSPLHF. CDR3 nucleotide sequence: TGCGCCAGCAGTCGGCAGGAGTTGAGCTCCTATAATTCACCCCTCCACTTT. The chain links TRBV5-1 to TRBJ1-6; no clear D gene. From germline, CDR1 is SGHRS and CDR2 YFSETQ. With 5 bases removed from V and 0 bases from J, the gap between germline ends came to 15 bases. The CDR3 runs 17 residues. Using reference TRBV5-1 and TRBJ1-6 for the parts outside the CDR3, the full variable domain is KAGVTQTPRYLIKTRGQQVTLSCSPISGHRSVSWYQQTPGQGLQFLFEYFSETQRNKGNFPGRFSGRQFSNSRSEMNVSTLELGDSALYLCASSRQELSSYNSPLHFGNGTRLTVT.

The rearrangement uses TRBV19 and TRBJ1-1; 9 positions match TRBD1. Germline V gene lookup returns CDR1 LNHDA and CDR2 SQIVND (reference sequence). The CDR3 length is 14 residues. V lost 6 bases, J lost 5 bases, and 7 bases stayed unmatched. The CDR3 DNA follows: TGTGCCAGTAGCCCGGGACAGGGAGCAACTGAAGCTTTCTTT. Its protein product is CASSPGQGATEAFF.

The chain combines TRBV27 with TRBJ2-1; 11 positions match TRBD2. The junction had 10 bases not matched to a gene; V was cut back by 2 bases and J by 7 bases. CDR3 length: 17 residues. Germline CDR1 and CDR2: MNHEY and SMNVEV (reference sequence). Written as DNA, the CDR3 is TGTGCCAGCAGTTTAAGGGTCGTGGGACTAGCGGCAAATGAGCAGTTCTTC. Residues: CASSLRVVGLAANEQFF.

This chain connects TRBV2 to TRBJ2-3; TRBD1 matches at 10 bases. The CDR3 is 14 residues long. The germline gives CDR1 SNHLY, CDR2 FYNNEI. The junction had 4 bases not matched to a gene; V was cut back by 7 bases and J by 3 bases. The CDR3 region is CASTGQGVTDTQYF. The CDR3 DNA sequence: TGTGCCAGCACCGGACAGGGGGTTACAGATACGCAGTATTTT.

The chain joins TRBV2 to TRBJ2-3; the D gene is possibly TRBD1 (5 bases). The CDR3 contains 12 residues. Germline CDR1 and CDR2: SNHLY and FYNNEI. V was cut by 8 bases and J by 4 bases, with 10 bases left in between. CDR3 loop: CASGKGSDTQYF. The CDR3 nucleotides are TGTGCCAGCGGCAAGGGGTCAGATACGCAGTATTTT.